This T cell receptor beta chain was captured by sequencing in a study of blood T cell repertoires in COVID-19. Assay: immunoSEQ multiplex PCR; the TCRdb copy retains only in-frame clones and omits some. This sample has 340,000 or so clones, with about 86% found just once. The CDR3 is made up of 16 amino acids. CDR1 SGHTA and CDR2 FQGNSA come from the germline V gene. V gave up 1 base and J gave up 6 bases; unmatched junction bases: 10. The sequenced material came from PBMCs or T cells enriched from blood (not recorded which). V and J are TRBV7-2 and TRBJ2-7; 9 bases map to TRBD1. The receptor was isolated from a woman in her forties with acute COVID-19. The CDR3 bases are TGTGCCAGCAGCTTAGACCCCGGGACAGGGAGTTCCGAGCAGTACTTC. Encoded protein: CASSLDPGTGSSEQYF.